The 11 T cell receptor beta chains below were found in one sample sequenced in a study of blood T cell repertoires in COVID-19. The data were produced by immunoSEQ multiplex PCR, yet TCRdb's version contains in-frame clones alone and is incomplete. The sample shows just over 250,000 clones, about 90% of them seen only once. The sequenced material came from peripheral blood. The source is an older woman with COVID-19, enrolled during active disease.

This clone came up a few times. The CDR3 DNA follows: TGTGCCAGCAGCTTAGACAATAACTATGGCTACACCTTC. The encoded protein is CASSLDNNYGYTF. This chain joins TRBV7-3 and TRBJ1-2; no clear D. Germline V gene data show CDR1 as SGHTA and CDR2 as FQGTGA. Trimming pared 2 bases from V and 1 base from J, leaving 5 bases between. The CDR3 consists of 13 residues.

J is TRBJ1-1 and V is TRBV6-5, with D perhaps TRBD1 (5 bases). The length of the CDR3 is 13 residues. The V gene lost 5 bases and the J gene lost 2 bases, with 9 bases spanning the gap. Germline lookup yields CDR1 MNHEY and CDR2 SVGAGI. The CDR3 spells CASSRQLNTEAFF. CDR3 in DNA: TGTGCCAGCAGTCGACAGTTAAACACTGAAGCTTTCTTT.

The gene calls are TRBV7-2 and TRBJ2-7; D possibly corresponds to TRBD2 (6 bases). V lost 3 bases, J lost 7 bases, and 16 bases lay in between. CDR1 and CDR2 (germline): SGHTA, FQGNSA. The CDR3 extends over 14 amino acids. The CDR3 reads CASSLGLSLGEQYF. CDR3 bases: TGTGCCAGCAGCTTGGGACTTTCACTCGGAGAGCAGTACTTC.

This chain links TRBV7-2 with TRBJ2-7; TRBD2 agrees at 7 bases. Germline CDR1 reads SGHTA; CDR2 reads FQGNSA. V gave up 6 bases and J gave up 4 bases; unmatched junction bases: 15. The CDR3 is 16 residues long. Here the CDR3 reads CASSKGAGESVYEQYF. The CDR3 DNA follows: TGTGCCAGCAGTAAAGGTGCGGGAGAAAGTGTTTACGAGCAGTACTTC.

The chain couples TRBV19 to TRBJ1-1, with D maybe TRBD1 (6 bases). The germline V and J ends were trimmed by 7 bases and 0 bases, with 12 bases remaining between them. This CDR3 region has 14 residues. From germline, CDR1 is LNHDA and CDR2 SQIVND (reference sequence). The DNA of the CDR3 is TGTGCCAGTAAACCACAGGGTATGAACACTGAAGCTTTCTTT. Translation gives CASKPQGMNTEAFF.

V and J are TRBV10-3 and TRBJ1-1; a weak D match, TRBD1 (5 bases). Germline values: CDR1 ENHRY, CDR2 SYGVKD. The CDR3 spans 13 residues. Trimming removed 7 bases at V and 0 bases at J, with 9 bases between. CDR3: CAITGQLNTEAFF. CDR3 coding DNA: TGTGCCATCACCGGACAATTGAACACTGAAGCTTTCTTT.

The V gene is TRBV24-1, the J gene TRBJ2-5, with 7 bases fitting TRBD2. The germline gives CDR1 KGHDR, CDR2 SFDVKD. The CDR3 sequence is 16 residues long. V gave up 9 bases and J gave up 1 base; unmatched junction bases: 13. CDR3 in amino acids: CATPFRASGTQETQYF. As DNA, the CDR3 is TGTGCCACCCCCTTCCGGGCTAGCGGCACCCAAGAGACCCAGTACTTC.

The J gene is TRBJ2-3, the V gene TRBV18; no clear D. Germline V gene sequence: CDR1 KGHSH, CDR2 LQKENI. V shed 3 bases and J shed 5 bases, with 9 bases lying between them. The CDR3 is 13 amino acids. The DNA for the CDR3 is TGTGCCAGCTCACCCCAACTTGGAGATACGCAGTATTTT. Translating gives CASSPQLGDTQYF.

The chain uses TRBV28 and TRBJ1-5; 8 bases are shared with TRBD1. V lost 2 bases and J lost 7; bases outside the gene matches: 13. Germline V lookup: CDR1 MDHEN, CDR2 SYDVKM. This CDR3 has 17 residues. CDR3 amino acids: CASSLGRRTGMGQPQHF. DNA of the CDR3: TGTGCCAGCAGTTTAGGGAGGAGGACAGGGATGGGCCAGCCCCAGCATTTT.

The chain has TRBV2 and TRBJ1-4; D is possibly TRBD1 (5 bases). V shed 8 bases and J shed 7 bases, with 14 bases lying between them. Germline V gives CDR1 SNHLY, CDR2 FYNNEI. This CDR3 region has 13 residues. The DNA for the CDR3 is TGTGCCAGCGCAGGGCCCGGGTTTGAAAAACTGTTTTTT. It translates to CASAGPGFEKLFF.

The chain joins TRBV7-9 to TRBJ2-5, with D possibly TRBD2 on 6 matching bases. Trimming left V 5 bases short and J 5 bases short, with 24 bases between. The CDR3 spans 17 residues. Germline V gene lookup returns CDR1 SEHNR and CDR2 FQNEAQ (reference sequence). The CDR3 loop is CASSPEVQEFLAETQYF. As DNA, the CDR3 is TGTGCCAGCAGCCCGGAGGTACAGGAGTTCCTAGCGGAGACCCAGTACTTC.